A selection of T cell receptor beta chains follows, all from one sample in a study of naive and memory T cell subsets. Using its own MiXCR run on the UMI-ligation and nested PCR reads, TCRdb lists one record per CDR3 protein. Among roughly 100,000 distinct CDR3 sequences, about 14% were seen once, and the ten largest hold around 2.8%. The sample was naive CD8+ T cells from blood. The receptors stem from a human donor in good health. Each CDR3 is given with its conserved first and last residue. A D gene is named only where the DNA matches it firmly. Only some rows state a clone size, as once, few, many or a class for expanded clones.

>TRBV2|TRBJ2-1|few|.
TGTGCCAGCAGGGATACAGCCAATGAGCAGTTCTTC
CASRDTANEQFF
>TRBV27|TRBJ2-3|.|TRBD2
TGTGCCAGCAGTACGACTAGCGGGGGGACCGATACGCAGTATTTT
CASSTTSGGTDTQYF
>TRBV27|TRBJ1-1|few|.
TGTGCCAGCAGTTTACTGGGTGGACAGACTTTCTTT
CASSLLGGQTFF
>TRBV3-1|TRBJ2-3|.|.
TGTGCCAGCAGCCCCCTGGACGCGACAGATACGCAGTATTTT
CASSPLDATDTQYF
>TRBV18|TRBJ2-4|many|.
TGTGCCAGCTCACAATGGATAGCCAAAAACATTCAGTACTTC
CASSQWIAKNIQYF
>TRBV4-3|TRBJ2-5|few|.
TGCGCCAGCAGCCAAGTTAGTAACCAAGAGACCCAGTACTTC
CASSQVSNQETQYF
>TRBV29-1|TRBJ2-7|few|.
TGCAGCGTTGGTCCAGGGCCAGGGGTTTACGAGCAGTACTTC
CSVGPGPGVYEQYF
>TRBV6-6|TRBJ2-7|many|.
TGTGCCAGCAGTCCCTTGACGGGACCCTACGAGCAGTACTTC
CASSPLTGPYEQYF
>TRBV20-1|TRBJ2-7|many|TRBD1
TGCAGTGCTAGAGATGGGTTTGGGGACAGGGCCTACGAGCAGTACTTC
CSARDGFGDRAYEQYF
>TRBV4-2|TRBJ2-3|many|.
TGTGCCAGCCTCTCGAGGGAGGCACCTAGTCTGTATTTT
CASLSREAPSLYF
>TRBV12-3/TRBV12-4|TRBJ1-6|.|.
TGTGCCAGCAGCCCCACCCAGGATTCACCCCTCCACTTT
CASSPTQDSPLHF
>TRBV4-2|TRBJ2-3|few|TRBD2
TGTGCCAGCAGCCCCTTAGCGGGAGCGGGATCTAACACAGATACGCAGTATTTT
CASSPLAGAGSNTDTQYF
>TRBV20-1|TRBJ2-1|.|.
TGCAGTGCTAGAGTTCTCGGCGAGGGCCTCAATGAGCAGTTCTTC
CSARVLGEGLNEQFF
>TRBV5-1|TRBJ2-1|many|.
TGCGCCAGCAGCTTCAGTCACAATGAGCAGTTCTTC
CASSFSHNEQFF
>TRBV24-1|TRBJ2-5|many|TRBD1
TGTGCCACCAGTGAACGGGACAGGGAAGTAGAGACCCAGTACTTC
CATSERDREVETQYF
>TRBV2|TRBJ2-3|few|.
TGTGCCAGCACTTCCGGGGAGTCGCCAGATACGCAGTATTTT
CASTSGESPDTQYF
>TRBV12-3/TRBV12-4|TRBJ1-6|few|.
TGTGCCAGCAGTTTAGTAGCCCCGGGGTCACCCCTCCACTTT
CASSLVAPGSPLHF
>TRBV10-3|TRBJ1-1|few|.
TGTGCCATCAGTGAATTGGACGCCGCGAACACTGAAGCTTTCTTT
CAISELDAANTEAFF
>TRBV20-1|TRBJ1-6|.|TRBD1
TGCAGTGCTCACGGACAGGGGAACAATTCACCCCTCCACTTT
CSAHGQGNNSPLHF
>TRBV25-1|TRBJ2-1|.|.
TGTGCCCCCGGCGGGCAGGGGGTAGCGGGGTTCTATGAGCAGTTCTTC
CAPGGQGVAGFYEQFF
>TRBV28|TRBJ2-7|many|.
TGTGCCGGGTCGGGGGCGGTCAACTCCTACGAGCAGTACTTC
CAGSGAVNSYEQYF
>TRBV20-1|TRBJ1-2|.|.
TGCAGTGCTAGGGACGGACAAGGCACCCATAACTATGGCTACACCTTC
CSARDGQGTHNYGYTF
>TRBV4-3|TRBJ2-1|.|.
TGCGCCAGCAGCCAAGAGGGGAATTTCAATGAGCAGTTCTTC
CASSQEGNFNEQFF
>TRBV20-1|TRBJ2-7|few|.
TGCAGTGCTAGAGATGGGCGTAGAGGGTACGAGCAGTACTTC
CSARDGRRGYEQYF
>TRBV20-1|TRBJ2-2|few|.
TGCAGTGCTTCCCGTGGCGGAAGCACCGGGGAGCTGTTTTTT
CSASRGGSTGELFF
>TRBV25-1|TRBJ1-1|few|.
TGTGCCAGCAGTGAAAACAGCCCCTACACTGAAGCTTTCTTT
CASSENSPYTEAFF
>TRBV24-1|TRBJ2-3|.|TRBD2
TGTGCCACCAGTGAATTACTAGCGGGGACGCAGTATTTT
CATSELLAGTQYF
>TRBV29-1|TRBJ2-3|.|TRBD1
TGCAGCGTAGAGGACAGGGGTGATTCAGATACGCAGTATTTT
CSVEDRGDSDTQYF
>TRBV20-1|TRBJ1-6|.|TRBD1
TGCAGTGCGCCTCAAAGACAGGGCAATGATTCACCCCTCCACTTT
CSAPQRQGNDSPLHF
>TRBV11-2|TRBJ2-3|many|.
TGTGCCAGCAGCTCCCCGACAGATACGCAGTATTTT
CASSSPTDTQYF
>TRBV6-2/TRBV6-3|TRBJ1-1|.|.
TGTGCCAGCAGGCAGCTCACTGAAGCTTTCTTT
CASRQLTEAFF
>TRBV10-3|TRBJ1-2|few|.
TGTGCCATCAGTGAGGGGGTCTATGGCTACACCTTC
CAISEGVYGYTF
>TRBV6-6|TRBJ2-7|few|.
TGTGCCAGCAGACAAGAAAGAGGGGGGTCCCGGTACGAGCAGTACTTC
CASRQERGGSRYEQYF
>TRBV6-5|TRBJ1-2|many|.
TGTGCCAGCAGTTACTCGAAGTACGGCTACTATGGCTACACCTTC
CASSYSKYGYYGYTF
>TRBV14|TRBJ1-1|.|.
TGTGCCAGCAGCCAAGGGACCGTTGAAGCTTTCTTT
CASSQGTVEAFF
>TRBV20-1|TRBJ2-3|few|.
TGCAGTGCTAGAGCAACAGACAGCGCGAGGTCAGATACGCAGTATTTT
CSARATDSARSDTQYF
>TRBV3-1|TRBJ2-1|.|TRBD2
TGTGCCAGCAGCGCCACTAGCGGGAGAGGGGAGCAGTTCTTC
CASSATSGRGEQFF